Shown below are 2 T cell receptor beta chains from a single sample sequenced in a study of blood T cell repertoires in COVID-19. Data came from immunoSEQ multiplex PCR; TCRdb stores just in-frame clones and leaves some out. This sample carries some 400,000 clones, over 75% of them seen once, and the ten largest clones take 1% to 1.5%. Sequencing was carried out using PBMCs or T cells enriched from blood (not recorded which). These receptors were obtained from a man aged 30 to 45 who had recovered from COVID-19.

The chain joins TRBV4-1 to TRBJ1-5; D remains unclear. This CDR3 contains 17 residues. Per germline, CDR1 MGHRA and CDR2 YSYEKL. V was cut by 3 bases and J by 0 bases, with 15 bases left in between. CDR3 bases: TGCGCCAGCAGCCATACTGGCGCGGTGTATAGCAATCAGCCCCAGCATTTT. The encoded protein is CASSHTGAVYSNQPQHF.

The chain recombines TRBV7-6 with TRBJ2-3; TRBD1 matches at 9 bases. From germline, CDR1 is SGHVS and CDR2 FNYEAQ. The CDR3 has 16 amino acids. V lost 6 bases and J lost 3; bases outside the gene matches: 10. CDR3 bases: TGTGCCAGCAGTTTTACCGGGACAGGGCTGACAGATACGCAGTATTTT. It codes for CASSFTGTGLTDTQYF.